These 24 T cell receptor beta chains were sequenced from one sample in a study of OX40 agonist ivuxolimab in advanced cancers. Measured with immunoSEQ multiplex PCR; TCRdb has only the in-frame clones, and not every one. The sample yields about 65,000 clones, more than 75% seen once. The sequenced sample was CD4+ or CD8+ T cells sorted from blood, obtained in a trial of the OX40 agonist ivuxolimab. The receptors come from an adult with an advanced solid tumor such as melanoma, head and neck, liver or kidney cancer.

This rearrangement joins TRBV18 to TRBJ2-7; possibly TRBD2 for D (5 bases). Deletions cut 3 bases from V and 0 bases from J, with 12 bases between. Germline lookup yields CDR1 KGHSH and CDR2 LQKENI. The CDR3 contains 15 residues. The CDR3 protein is CASSPRTGNSYEQYF. CDR3 nucleotide sequence: TGTGCCAGCTCACCGCGGACGGGGAACTCCTACGAGCAGTACTTC.

This chain links TRBV27 with TRBJ1-3; 8 nucleotides match TRBD1. The CDR3 is 13 residues long. V lost 8 bases and J lost 5; bases outside the gene matches: 5. CDR1 MNHEY and CDR2 SMNVEV come from the germline V gene (reference sequence). CDR3 in DNA: TGTGCCAGCGCGACAGGGGTTCGAAACACCATATATTTT. Amino acids: CASATGVRNTIYF.

The chain employs TRBV10-3 and TRBJ1-6; D not resolved. The V gene lost 10 bases and the J gene lost 6 bases, with 16 bases spanning the gap. The CDR3 loop spans 14 amino acids. Germline V gene sequence: CDR1 ENHRY, CDR2 SYGVKD. The CDR3 loop reads CATTTGDGNSPLHF. CDR3 nucleotide sequence: TGTGCCACCACCACCGGCGACGGTAATTCACCCCTCCACTTT.

The chain employs TRBV19 and TRBJ2-7; D might be TRBD1 or TRBD2, each matching 6 bases. V lost 5 bases, J lost 3 bases, and 17 bases lay in between. Germline CDR1 LNHDA, CDR2 SQIVND (reference sequence). The CDR3 sequence is 15 residues long. CDR3 sequence reads: CASSVLGGSVYEQYF. For the CDR3, the DNA is TGTGCCAGTAGTGTCTTAGGGGGGTCGGTCTACGAGCAGTACTTC.

Points on this clone: In the same sample, other DNA sequences code for this CDR3. The V gene is TRBV14, the J gene TRBJ2-1; the D is unclear. Trimming stripped 4 bases from V and 5 bases from J, with 6 bases between. Looked up from germline, CDR1 is SGHDN and CDR2 is FVKESK. This CDR3 spans 12 amino acids. CDR3 in DNA: TGTGCCAGCAGCCCCACACACAATGAGCAGTTCTTC. This encodes CASSPTHNEQFF.

The chain recombines TRBV6-5 with TRBJ2-2; D is perhaps TRBD1 (7 bases). Germline assignment: CDR1 MNHEY and CDR2 SVGAGI. The CDR3 has 15 amino acids. The ends were cut back, 6 bases at V and 5 bases at J, with 16 bases in the middle. The CDR3 region is CASRAGQTPTGELFF. For the CDR3, the DNA is TGTGCCAGCAGGGCGGGACAGACACCAACCGGGGAGCTGTTTTTT.

The chain recombines TRBV6-6 with TRBJ1-5; 7 bases align to TRBD1. Germline V lookup: CDR1 MNHNY, CDR2 SVGAGI (reference sequence). Unmatched junction bases numbered 9, after V lost 7 bases and J lost 0 bases. This CDR3 comprises 16 residues. CDR3 region: CASTPGQRYSNQPQHF. CDR3 DNA: TGTGCCAGCACCCCGGGACAGCGTTATAGCAATCAGCCCCAGCATTTT.

The chain joins TRBV6-1 to TRBJ1-2; D gene unclear. The CDR3 contains 14 residues. The germline V gene encodes CDR1 MNHNS and CDR2 SASEGT. Trimming removed 2 bases at V and 7 bases at J, with 14 bases between. The CDR3 region has the DNA TGTGCCAGCAGTGAATCAGCAAGCTTGGGTGGCTACACCTTC. Residues: CASSESASLGGYTF.

CDR3 nucleotides: TGTGCCAGCAGTTACACAGGGGCGTCTTCTGAAGCTTTCTTT. Translation gives CASSYTGASSEAFF. The chain uses TRBV6-6 and TRBJ1-1; 7 bases are shared with TRBD1. Germline values: CDR1 MNHNY, CDR2 SVGAGI (reference sequence). The length of the CDR3 is 14 residues. The J segment lost 6 bases and the V segment lost 2 bases, leaving 6 bases of the junction unmatched.

The chain links TRBV7-2 to TRBJ1-2, with TRBD1 identical over 7 bases. The CDR3 consists of 13 residues. Unmatched junction bases numbered 8, after V lost 5 bases and J lost 8 bases. Germline V gives CDR1 SGHTA, CDR2 FQGNSA. CDR3 sequence reads: CASSAGTEGGYTF. The CDR3 DNA reads TGTGCCAGCAGCGCCGGGACAGAGGGAGGCTACACCTTC.

This chain joins TRBV18 and TRBJ2-7; the match to TRBD1 covers 9 bases. The V and J ends lost 6 bases and 0 bases, in that order; junction bases with no gene match: 6. CDR3 size: 15 residues. The V gene's germline CDR1 is KGHSH and CDR2 LQKENI. Written as DNA, the CDR3 is TGTGCCAGCTCTCCCGGGACAGGGAGCTCCTACGAGCAGTACTTC. Protein: CASSPGTGSSYEQYF.

The chain carries TRBV7-6 and TRBJ2-3; TRBD1 aligns across 9 bases. The CDR3 runs 16 residues. Losses at the gene ends were 2 bases for V and 4 bases for J; bases not matched to a gene: 7. Germline V gives CDR1 SGHVS, CDR2 FNYEAQ. For the CDR3, the DNA is TGTGCCAGCAGCTTACTTCCGGGACAGGGCCCAGATACGCAGTATTTT. Translation: CASSLLPGQGPDTQYF.

The genes are TRBV7-9 and TRBJ2-1, with 10 bases lining up with TRBD2. CDR1 is SEHNR, CDR2 FQNEAQ, per germline (reference sequence). The CDR3 has 15 residues. The V segment lost 5 bases and the J segment 4 bases; nucleotides outside the gene matches: 5. The CDR3 DNA sequence: TGTGCCAGCAGCCCTCTAGCGGGGGAATACAATGAGCAGTTCTTC. Protein: CASSPLAGEYNEQFF.

In its sample, this clone was seen a few times. The chain combines TRBV11-2 with TRBJ1-6; 7 bases map to TRBD1. The CDR3 spans 16 residues. CDR1 SGHAT and CDR2 FQNNGV come from the germline V gene. V shed 4 bases, J shed 7 bases, and the junction held 10 bases outside the gene matches. This CDR3 reads CASSSPTGRANSPLHF. CDR3 coding DNA: TGTGCCAGCAGCTCCCCGACAGGGAGAGCGAATTCACCCCTCCACTTT.

The chain has TRBV27 and TRBJ2-2; D is uncertain. CDR3 length: 14 residues. V lost 0 bases and J lost 3, with 5 bases in between. Germline V gene lookup returns CDR1 MNHEY and CDR2 SMNVEV (reference sequence). The CDR3 reads CASSLSADTGELFF. The CDR3 DNA is TGTGCCAGCAGTTTATCCGCAGACACCGGGGAGCTGTTTTTT.

The chain employs TRBV15 and TRBJ1-3, with a tentative D call TRBD1 (5 bases). The length of the CDR3 is 16 residues. The ends were cut back, 0 bases at V and 4 bases at J, with 13 bases in the middle. Germline V gene sequence: CDR1 LNHNV, CDR2 YYDKDF (reference sequence). CDR3 in DNA: TGTGCCACCAGCAGAGATCCCCCAGGGTCCGGAAACACCATATATTTT. It is translated as CATSRDPPGSGNTIYF.

J is TRBJ1-5 and V is TRBV6-1; TRBD1 matches 7 bases. CDR3 length equals 14 residues. The V and J ends lost 10 bases and 0 bases, in that order; junction bases with no gene match: 6. CDR1 and CDR2 from the germline V gene are MNHNS and SASEGT. In nucleotides, the CDR3 is TGTGCCACCCAGGGGGGGTATAGCAATCAGCCCCAGCATTTT. It is translated as CATQGGYSNQPQHF.

The chain links TRBV5-4 to TRBJ2-3; 8 bases fit TRBD2. V was clipped by 4 bases and J by 0 bases; unmatched bases: 10. The germline CDR1 and CDR2 sequences are SGHNT and YYREEE (reference sequence). The CDR3 has 17 amino acids. This CDR3 is CASSPGGGGSSTDTQYF. CDR3 DNA: TGTGCCAGCAGCCCGGGGGGGGGCGGGTCTAGCACAGATACGCAGTATTTT.

The chain uses TRBV7-3 and TRBJ2-2, with D possibly matching TRBD1 (5 bases). Germline V gene data show CDR1 as SGHTA and CDR2 as FQGTGA. Trimming stripped 1 base from V and 7 bases from J, with 16 bases between. The CDR3 spans 16 residues. The CDR3, as DNA: TGTGCCAGCAGCTTAAAGACAGTTAGGACGGGCGGGGAGCTGTTTTTT. It is translated as CASSLKTVRTGGELFF.

V is TRBV7-8 and J is TRBJ2-7; 7 bases fit TRBD1. The CDR3 sequence is 14 residues long. J lost 2 bases, V lost 3 bases, and 4 bases had no gene match. CDR1 SGHVS and CDR2 FQNEAQ come from the germline V gene. CDR3 coding DNA: TGTGCCAGCAGCTTCGGACAGGCCCCCTACGAGCAGTACTTC. Its translation: CASSFGQAPYEQYF.

J is TRBJ2-2 and V is TRBV7-9; 9 bases are a match to TRBD1. The germline gives CDR1 SEHNR, CDR2 FQNEAQ (reference sequence). J was trimmed by 3 bases and V by 2 bases; bases with no gene match: 4. The CDR3 loop spans 16 amino acids. The CDR3 reads CASSLSWTGDTGELFF. CDR3 sequence (DNA): TGTGCCAGCAGCTTATCATGGACAGGGGACACCGGGGAGCTGTTTTTT.

CDR3 sequence: CASSLGLAGSTYEQYF. The CDR3 nucleotides read TGTGCCAGCAGCTTGGGACTAGCGGGGTCCACCTACGAGCAGTACTTC. The V call is TRBV5-4, the J call TRBJ2-7; TRBD2 matches at 11 bases. The CDR3 contains 16 residues. V gave up 0 bases and J gave up 2 bases; unmatched junction bases: 4. Germline V gives CDR1 SGHNT, CDR2 YYREEE (reference sequence).

This clone was detected once. The chain has TRBV5-4 and TRBJ1-3; D not resolved. In germline, CDR1 is SGHNT, CDR2 YYREEE (reference sequence). CDR3 length: 12 residues. V lost 4 bases and J 4 bases, leaving 6 bases between the germline ends. CDR3 in amino acids: CASSRQGNTIYF. The CDR3 DNA follows: TGTGCCAGCAGCCGTCAGGGAAACACCATATATTTT.

This chain uses TRBV2 with TRBJ2-1, with D hard to call. The CDR3 consists of 12 residues. Germline CDR1 reads SNHLY; CDR2 reads FYNNEI. V gave up 5 bases and J gave up 4 bases, with 6 bases separating them. The CDR3 is CASSWAYNEQFF. CDR3 DNA sequence: TGTGCCAGCAGTTGGGCTTACAATGAGCAGTTCTTC.